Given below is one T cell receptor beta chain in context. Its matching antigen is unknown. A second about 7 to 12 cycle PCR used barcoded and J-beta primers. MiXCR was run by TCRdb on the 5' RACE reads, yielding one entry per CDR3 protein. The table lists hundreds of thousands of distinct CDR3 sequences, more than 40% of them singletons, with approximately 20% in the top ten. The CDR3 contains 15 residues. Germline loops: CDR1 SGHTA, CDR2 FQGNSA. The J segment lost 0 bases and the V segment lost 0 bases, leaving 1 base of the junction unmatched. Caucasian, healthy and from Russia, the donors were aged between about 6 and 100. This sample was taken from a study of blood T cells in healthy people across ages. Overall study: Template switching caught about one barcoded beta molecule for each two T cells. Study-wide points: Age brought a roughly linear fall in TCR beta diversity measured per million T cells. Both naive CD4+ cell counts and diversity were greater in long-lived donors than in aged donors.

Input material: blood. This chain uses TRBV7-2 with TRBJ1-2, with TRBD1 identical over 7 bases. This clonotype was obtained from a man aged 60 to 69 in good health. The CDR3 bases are TGTGCCAGCAGCTTAGCAGGACAGGCTAACTATGGCTACACCTTC. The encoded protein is CASSLAGQANYGYTF.